The 7 T cell receptor beta chains presented below share a single source sample, sequenced in a study of beta chain features in type 1 diabetes. The sequenced template was cDNA made from the entire isolated RNA. TCRdb's copy holds only in-frame clones and misses some; the assay was immunoSEQ multiplex PCR. This table has about 930,000 clones, roughly 17% appearing once. Sequencing input: naive CD4+ T cells from blood. Receptors were obtained from a woman aged 18-29 years in good health.

The V and J genes are TRBV4-2 and TRBJ2-2; TRBD1 is a possible D gene (6 bases). V lost 3 bases to trimming and J lost 6 bases, with 17 bases between them. Germline CDR1 and CDR2: LGHNA and YNFKEQ. This CDR3 region has 16 residues. CDR3: CASSQSGTTSAGELFF. The CDR3 nucleotides are TGTGCCAGCAGCCAGTCCGGGACAACGTCTGCCGGGGAGCTGTTTTTT.

The chain joins TRBV28 to TRBJ2-2; 9 bases agree with TRBD1. CDR1 is MDHEN, CDR2 SYDVKM, per germline. V dropped 6 bases and J dropped 2; count of bases not matched to a gene: 10. CDR3 size: 17 residues. In nucleotides, the CDR3 is TGTGCCAGCAGCTCTAACCCGGGACAGGGCAACACCGGGGAGCTGTTTTTT. Its translation: CASSSNPGQGNTGELFF.

This rearrangement joins TRBV6-6 to TRBJ1-2, with a tentative D call TRBD1 (5 bases). Germline V gene data show CDR1 as MNHNY and CDR2 as SVGAGI (reference sequence). CDR3 length: 13 residues. The ends were cut back, 2 bases at V and 2 bases at J, with 6 bases in the middle. CDR3 sequence: CASSYDRNYGYTF. In DNA, the CDR3 is TGTGCCAGCAGTTACGACAGAAACTATGGCTACACCTTC.

This clone occurred a few times. This rearrangement joins TRBV2 to TRBJ1-2, with TRBD1 identical over 7 bases. This CDR3 contains 13 residues. V was pared by 6 bases and J by 8 bases, with 9 bases of the junction left unmatched. The germline V gene encodes CDR1 SNHLY and CDR2 FYNNEI. CDR3 sequence reads: CASRMTGHGGYTF. CDR3 nucleotides: TGTGCCAGCAGGATGACAGGGCACGGAGGCTACACCTTC.

This clone was detected only a few times. The chain is built from TRBV27 and TRBJ1-1; the D gene is possibly TRBD1 (6 bases). This CDR3 comprises 12 residues. Germline values: CDR1 MNHEY, CDR2 SMNVEV (reference sequence). V was pared by 6 bases and J by 5 bases, with 10 bases between. CDR3 sequence (DNA): TGTGCCAGCAGAAACAGGGTAACTGAAGCTTTCTTT. This sequence encodes CASRNRVTEAFF.

This clone has just a few counts. The chain couples TRBV10-3 to TRBJ2-7; TRBD2 aligns across 9 bases. The CDR3 has 14 amino acids. Germline CDR1 is ENHRY and CDR2 is SYGVKD. V lost 6 bases, J lost 2 bases, and 5 bases stayed unmatched. The CDR3 region has the DNA TGTGCCATCAGCTCTAGCGGGACAACCTACGAGCAGTACTTC. Translated, it gives CAISSSGTTYEQYF.

This chain uses TRBV18 with TRBJ2-1; the match to TRBD2 covers 9 bases. Per the germline V gene, CDR1 is KGHSH and CDR2 is LQKENI. The J segment lost 7 bases and the V segment lost 2 bases, leaving 9 bases of the junction unmatched. The CDR3 loop spans 16 amino acids. The CDR3 DNA reads as TGTGCCAGCTCACCAAGGGGCGGGAGGGCCCGGAATGAGCAGTTCTTC. Protein sequence: CASSPRGGRARNEQFF.